This TCR beta chain originates from a study of T cells in Graves' hyperthyroidism and ophthalmopathy. The overall study: Upon initial diagnosis and before any treatment, peripheral blood was collected.

The study enrolled patients aged 18 to 65 with newly diagnosed hyperthyroidism of under 2 months' duration. The study based diagnoses on clinical symptoms, serum thyroxine and TRAb, thyroid ultrasound and orbital computed tomography. Template material for amplifying TCR beta CDR3 regions consisted of RNA transcripts. The TCR CDR3 first-round RT-PCR relied on the HTBI primer set. TCRdb called the multiplex PCR reads again in MiXCR, with one record for every CDR3 protein. The data contain approximately 220,000 distinct CDR3 sequences, about a sixth of them singletons. Germline V gene sequence: CDR1 LNHDA, CDR2 SQIVND (reference sequence). The CDR3 runs to 13 residues. V was trimmed by 4 bases and J by 5 bases, leaving 12 bases between them.

Material for sequencing was blood. This TCR was sampled from a man between 40 and 49 years old with Graves' hyperthyroidism. The rearrangement uses TRBV19 and TRBJ2-7; no definite D call. Written as DNA, the CDR3 is TGTGCCAGTAGTACCCTTAGGACCCACGAGCAGTACTTC. Protein product: CASSTLRTHEQYF.